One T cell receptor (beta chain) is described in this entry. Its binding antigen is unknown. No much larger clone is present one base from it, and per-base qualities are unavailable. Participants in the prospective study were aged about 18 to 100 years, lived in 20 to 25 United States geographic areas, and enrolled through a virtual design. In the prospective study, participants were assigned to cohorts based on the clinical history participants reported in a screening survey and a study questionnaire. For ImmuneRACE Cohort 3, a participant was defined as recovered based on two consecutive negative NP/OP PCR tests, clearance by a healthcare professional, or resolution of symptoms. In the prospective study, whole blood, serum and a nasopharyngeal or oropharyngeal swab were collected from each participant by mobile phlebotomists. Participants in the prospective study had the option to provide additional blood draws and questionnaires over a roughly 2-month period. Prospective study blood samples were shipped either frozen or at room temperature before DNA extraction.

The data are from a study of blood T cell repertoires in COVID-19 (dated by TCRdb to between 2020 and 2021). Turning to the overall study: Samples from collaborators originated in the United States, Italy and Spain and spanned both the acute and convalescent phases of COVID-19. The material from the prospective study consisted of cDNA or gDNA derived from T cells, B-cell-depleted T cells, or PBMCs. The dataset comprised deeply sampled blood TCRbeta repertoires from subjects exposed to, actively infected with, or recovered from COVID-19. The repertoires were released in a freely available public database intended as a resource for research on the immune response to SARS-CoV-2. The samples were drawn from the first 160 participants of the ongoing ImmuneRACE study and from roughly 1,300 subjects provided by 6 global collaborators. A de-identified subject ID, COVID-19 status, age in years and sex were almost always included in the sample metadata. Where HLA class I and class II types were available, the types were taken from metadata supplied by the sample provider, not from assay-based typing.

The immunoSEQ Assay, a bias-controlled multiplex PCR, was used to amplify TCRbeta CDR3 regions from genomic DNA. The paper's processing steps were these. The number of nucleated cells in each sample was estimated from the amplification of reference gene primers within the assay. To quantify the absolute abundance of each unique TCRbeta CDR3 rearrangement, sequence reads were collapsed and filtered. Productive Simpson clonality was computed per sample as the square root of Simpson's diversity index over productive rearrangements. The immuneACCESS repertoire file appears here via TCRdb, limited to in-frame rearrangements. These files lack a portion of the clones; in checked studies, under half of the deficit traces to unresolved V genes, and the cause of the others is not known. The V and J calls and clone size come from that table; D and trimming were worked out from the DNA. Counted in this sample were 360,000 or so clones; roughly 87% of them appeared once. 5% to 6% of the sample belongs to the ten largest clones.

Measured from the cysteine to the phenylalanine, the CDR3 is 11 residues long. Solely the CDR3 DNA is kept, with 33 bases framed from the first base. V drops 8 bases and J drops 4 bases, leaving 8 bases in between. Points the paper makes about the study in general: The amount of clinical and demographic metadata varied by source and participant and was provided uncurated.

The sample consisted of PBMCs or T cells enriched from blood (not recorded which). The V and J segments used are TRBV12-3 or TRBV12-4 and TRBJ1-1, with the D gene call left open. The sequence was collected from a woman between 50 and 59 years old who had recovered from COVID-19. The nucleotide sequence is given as TGTGCCAGCCGGGAGGGCACTGAAGCTTTCTTT. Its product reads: CASREGTEAFF.